This TCR beta chain comes out of a study of graft-versus-host responses after intestinal transplantation (dated by TCRdb to about 2021). Regarding the complete study: The transplants that recipients received were multivisceral, liver-intestinal, or isolated intestinal. Alloreactive clones were identified by sequencing pre-transplant mixed lymphocyte reaction products and comparing these products with unstimulated pre-transplant donor and recipient T cells. Graft-versus-host and host-versus-graft alloreactive T cell clones were tracked in the graft, circulation and bone marrow after intestinal transplantation using bulk TCR-beta CDR3 sequencing. A peak of at least 4% donor T cells among recipient peripheral blood mononuclear cells was the definition used for donor T cell macrochimerism. Every recipient was given anti-thymocyte globulin induction, then maintenance tacrolimus and steroids for about three years. Instead of going to the commercial service, samples from a few later patients were sequenced in-house on an Illumina MiSeq and processed with MiXCR. A cohort of fewer than 25 intestinal transplant recipients, including one retransplant, was enrolled, and a few patients lacking pretransplant specimens were excluded. Here is what the overall study found, with its caveats: GvH clones were found in recipient bone marrow, and some of the GvH clones appeared earlier in ileal mucosa or blood, which is consistent with an intestinal mucosal origin. In the allografts of patients with donor T cell macrochimerism, GvH to HvG T cell clonal ratios were high. Conclusions were limited by the relatively low number and heterogeneity of intestinal transplant patients. Early after transplant, declines in HvG clones were associated with peak levels of circulating GvH clones.

With regard to this clone: It has no known antigen specificity. Base-call qualities are not available, and no considerably larger clone is one nucleotide away.

According to the germline V gene (reference sequence), CDR1 reads GTSNPN and CDR2 reads SVGIG. The junction carries 20 bases between V and J, which are trimmed by 4 bases and 16 bases respectively. The CDR3 measures 12 amino acids from cysteine to phenylalanine. CDR3 DNA is the only sequence kept; it has 36 bases, read in frame from the first base. This specimen's time point label, interpreted: cells obtained before transplantation from donor or recipient. CD3+CD4+ and CD3+CD8+ populations were FACS-sorted from unstimulated pre-transplant donor and recipient cells taken from spleen or lymph nodes. Receptor amplification or capture employed the immunoSEQ multiplex PCR assay. For most patients, genomic DNA was isolated with the Qiagen DNeasy Blood and Tissue Kit and sent frozen to Adaptive Biotechnologies for TCR sequencing. For most patients, genomic DNA was subjected to high-throughput TCR-beta CDR3 sequencing by Adaptive Biotechnologies. The original pipeline was this. Adaptive's ImmunoSEQ software was the source of the TCR sequencing data for 15 to 20 patients, while three other patients were processed with MiXCR and VDJtools. CD4 versus CD8 sorting errors were corrected by removing sequences found in both subsets at a frequency ratio below 5:1. Because the origin of CDR3 nucleotide sequences shared between donor and recipient could not be assigned, those sequences were removed. To be classed as alloreactive, a clone needed at least 2-fold expansion over unstimulated cells and a minimum CFSE-low frequency of 0.002% (template counts) or 0.001% (read counts). Mappable clones were those detected in sequenced pre-transplant spleen, lymph node, or MLR CFSE-low populations of the donor or recipient. Cumulative frequency of alloreactive clones was calculated as a percentage of all sequences weighted by copy number. TCRdb re-hosts the immuneACCESS table, in-frame sequences only. Its copies lack some clones; in the studies checked, an unresolved V gene accounts for under half of them, and the cause for the rest is not known. The V and J calls and clone size come from that table; D and trimming were worked out from the DNA. The sample table shows about 93,000 clones, and 85% to 95% are seen once. The ten most abundant clones make up about 0.5% of the sample.

This specimen was unstimulated CD8+ T cells sorted from spleen or lymph node cells, taken before intestinal transplant. The rearrangement combines TRBV30 with TRBJ2-1, and possibly TRBD2, on 7 matching bases. The receptor comes from a human donor who received an intestinal transplant. The DNA is as follows: TGTGCCTGGACCGTAATGGGGGGGGCCCCTTTCTTC. This sequence encodes CAWTVMGGAPFF.